This T cell receptor beta chain was recorded in a study of immune characterization of retroperitoneal liposarcoma. MiXCR, run by TCRdb on the PCR reads, gives a single entry per CDR3 protein. The data contain some 11,000 distinct CDR3 sequences, roughly 23% of them singletons. The CDR3 length is 16 residues. Trimming shortened V by 5 bases and J by 0 bases, and 11 bases separated the two germline ends. CDR1 and CDR2 (germline): MNHEY, SMNVEV (reference sequence). The sequence was obtained from a female donor with retroperitoneal liposarcoma. V is TRBV27 and J is TRBJ2-6; no clear D. What was sequenced was blood. CDR3 coding DNA: TGTGCCAGCAGTGGGTCGGGCGTCTCTGGGGCCAACGTCCTGACTTTC. Its translation is CASSGSGVSGANVLTF.